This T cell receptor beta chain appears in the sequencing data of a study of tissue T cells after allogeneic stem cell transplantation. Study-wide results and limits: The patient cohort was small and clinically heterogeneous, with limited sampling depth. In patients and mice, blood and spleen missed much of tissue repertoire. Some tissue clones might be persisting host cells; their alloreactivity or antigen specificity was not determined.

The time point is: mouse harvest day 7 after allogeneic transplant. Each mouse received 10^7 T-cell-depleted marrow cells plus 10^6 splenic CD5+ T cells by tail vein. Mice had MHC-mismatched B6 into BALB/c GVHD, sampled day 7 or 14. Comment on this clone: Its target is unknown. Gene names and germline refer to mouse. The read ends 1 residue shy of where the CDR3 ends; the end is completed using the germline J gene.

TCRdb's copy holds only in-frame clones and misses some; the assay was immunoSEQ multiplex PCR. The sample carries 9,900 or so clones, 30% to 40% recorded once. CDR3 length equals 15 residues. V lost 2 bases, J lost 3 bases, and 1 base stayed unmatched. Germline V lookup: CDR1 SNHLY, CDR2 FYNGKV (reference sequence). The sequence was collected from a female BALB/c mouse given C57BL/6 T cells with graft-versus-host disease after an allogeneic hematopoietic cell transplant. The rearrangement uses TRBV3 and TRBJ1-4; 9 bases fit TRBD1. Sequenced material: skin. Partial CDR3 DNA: TGTGCCAGCAGCTTAACAGGGGGCACCAACGAAAGATTATTT. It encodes CASSLTGGTNERLF. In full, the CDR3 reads CASSLTGGTNERLFF.